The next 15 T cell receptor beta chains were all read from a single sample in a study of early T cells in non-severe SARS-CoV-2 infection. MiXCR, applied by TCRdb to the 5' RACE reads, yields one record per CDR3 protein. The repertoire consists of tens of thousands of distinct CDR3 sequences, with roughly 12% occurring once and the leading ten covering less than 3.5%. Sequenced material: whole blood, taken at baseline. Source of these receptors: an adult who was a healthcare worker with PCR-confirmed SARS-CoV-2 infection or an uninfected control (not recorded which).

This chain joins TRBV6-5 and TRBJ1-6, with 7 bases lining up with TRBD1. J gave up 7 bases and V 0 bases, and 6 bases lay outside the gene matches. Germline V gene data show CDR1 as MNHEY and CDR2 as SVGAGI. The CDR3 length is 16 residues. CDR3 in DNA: TGTGCCAGCAGTTACTCCCAATCGACAGGGAATTCACCCCTCCACTTT. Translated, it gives CASSYSQSTGNSPLHF.

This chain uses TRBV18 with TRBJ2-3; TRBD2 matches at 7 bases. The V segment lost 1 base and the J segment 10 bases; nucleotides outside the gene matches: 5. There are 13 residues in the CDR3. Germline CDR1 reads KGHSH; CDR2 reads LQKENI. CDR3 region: CASSPRRDYPQYF. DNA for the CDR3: TGTGCCAGCTCACCACGCCGGGACTACCCGCAGTATTTT.

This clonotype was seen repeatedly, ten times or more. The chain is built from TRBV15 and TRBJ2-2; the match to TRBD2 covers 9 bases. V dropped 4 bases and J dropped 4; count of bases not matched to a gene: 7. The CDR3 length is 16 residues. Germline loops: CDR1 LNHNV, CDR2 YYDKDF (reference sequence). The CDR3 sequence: CATSTIAGARTGELFF. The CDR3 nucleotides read TGTGCCACCAGCACTATAGCGGGGGCCCGCACCGGGGAGCTGTTTTTT.

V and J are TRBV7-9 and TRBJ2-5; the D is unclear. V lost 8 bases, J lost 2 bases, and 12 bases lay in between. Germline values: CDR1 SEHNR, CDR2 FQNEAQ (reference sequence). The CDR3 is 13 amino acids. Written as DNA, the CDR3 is TGTGCCAGCGTAATAGAAATTCAAGAGACCCAGTACTTC. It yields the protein CASVIEIQETQYF.

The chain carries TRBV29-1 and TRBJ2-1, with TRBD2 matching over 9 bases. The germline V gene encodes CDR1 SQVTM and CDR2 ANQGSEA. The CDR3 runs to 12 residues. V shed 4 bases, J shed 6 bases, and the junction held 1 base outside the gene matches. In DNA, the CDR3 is TGCAGCGTTGTGGGACTAGCCAATGAGCAGTTCTTC. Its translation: CSVVGLANEQFF.

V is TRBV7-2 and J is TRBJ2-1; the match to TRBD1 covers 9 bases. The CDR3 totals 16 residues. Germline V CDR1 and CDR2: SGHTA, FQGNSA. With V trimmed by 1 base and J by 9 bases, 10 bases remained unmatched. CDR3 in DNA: TGTGCCAGCAGCTTAGACGGGACAGGGAAGGCTTCTGAGCAGTTCTTC. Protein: CASSLDGTGKASEQFF.

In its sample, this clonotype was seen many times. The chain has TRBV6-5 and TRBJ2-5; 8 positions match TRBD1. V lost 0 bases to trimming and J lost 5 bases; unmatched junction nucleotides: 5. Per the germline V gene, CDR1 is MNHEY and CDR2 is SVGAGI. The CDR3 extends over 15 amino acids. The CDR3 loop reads CASSYSQGAPETQYF. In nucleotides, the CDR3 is TGTGCCAGCAGTTACTCGCAGGGGGCGCCGGAGACCCAGTACTTC.

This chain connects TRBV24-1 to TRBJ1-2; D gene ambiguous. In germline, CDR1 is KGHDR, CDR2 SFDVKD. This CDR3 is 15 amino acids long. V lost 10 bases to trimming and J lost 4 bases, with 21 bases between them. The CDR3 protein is CATGKGLREGYGYTF. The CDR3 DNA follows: TGTGCCACGGGGAAAGGATTAAGGGAGGGCTATGGCTACACCTTC.

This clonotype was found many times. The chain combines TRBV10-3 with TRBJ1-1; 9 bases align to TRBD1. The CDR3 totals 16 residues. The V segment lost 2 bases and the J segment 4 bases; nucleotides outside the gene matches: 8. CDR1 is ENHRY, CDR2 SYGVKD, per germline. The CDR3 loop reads CAISERGQGAGTEAFF. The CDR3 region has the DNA TGTGCCATCAGTGAGAGGGGACAGGGAGCGGGCACTGAAGCTTTCTTT.

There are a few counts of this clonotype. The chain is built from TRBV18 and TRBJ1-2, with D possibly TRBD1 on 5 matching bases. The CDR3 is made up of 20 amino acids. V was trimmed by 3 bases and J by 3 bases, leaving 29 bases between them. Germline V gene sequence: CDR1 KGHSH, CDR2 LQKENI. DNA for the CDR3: TGTGCCAGCTCACCGCCTCGGTCATGGGGGGTGCGCGCTTTGGACTATGGCTACACCTTC. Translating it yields CASSPPRSWGVRALDYGYTF.

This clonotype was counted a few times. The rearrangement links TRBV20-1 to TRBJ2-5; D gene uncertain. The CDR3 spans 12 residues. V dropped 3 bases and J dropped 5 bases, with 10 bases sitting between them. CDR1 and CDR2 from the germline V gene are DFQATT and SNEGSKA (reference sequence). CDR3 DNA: TGCAGTGCTAGCCCCAGTGGGGAGACCCAGTACTTC. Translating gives CSASPSGETQYF.

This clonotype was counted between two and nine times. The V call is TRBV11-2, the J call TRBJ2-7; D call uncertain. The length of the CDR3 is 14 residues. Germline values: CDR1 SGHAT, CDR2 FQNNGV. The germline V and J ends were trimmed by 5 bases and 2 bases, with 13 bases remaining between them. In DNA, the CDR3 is TGTGCCAGCAGCCCGCTGGGGTTTGCCTACGAGCAGTACTTC. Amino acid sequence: CASSPLGFAYEQYF.

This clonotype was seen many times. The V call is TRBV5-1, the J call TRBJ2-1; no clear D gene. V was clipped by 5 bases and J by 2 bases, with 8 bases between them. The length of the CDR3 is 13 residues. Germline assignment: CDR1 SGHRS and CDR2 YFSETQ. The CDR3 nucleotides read TGCGCCAGCAGTGACCATCCCTACAATGAGCAGTTCTTC. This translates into CASSDHPYNEQFF.

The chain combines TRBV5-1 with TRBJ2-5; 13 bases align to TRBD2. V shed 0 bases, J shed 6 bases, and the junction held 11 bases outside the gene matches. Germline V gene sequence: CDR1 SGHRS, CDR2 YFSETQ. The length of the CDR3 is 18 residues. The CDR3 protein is CASSLGTSGGRRGKTQYF. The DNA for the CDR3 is TGCGCCAGCAGCTTGGGGACTAGCGGGGGCCGCAGAGGAAAGACCCAGTACTTC.

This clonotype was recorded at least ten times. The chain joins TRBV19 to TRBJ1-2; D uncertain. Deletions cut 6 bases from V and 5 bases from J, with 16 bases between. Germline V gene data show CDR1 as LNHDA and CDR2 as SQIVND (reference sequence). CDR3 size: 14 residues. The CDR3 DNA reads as TGTGCCAGTAGCACACAAGGACGCCGGTATGGCTACACCTTC. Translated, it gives CASSTQGRRYGYTF.